This T cell receptor beta chain comes out of a study of graft-versus-host responses after intestinal transplantation. On the study more broadly: Each recipient received a multivisceral, liver-intestinal, or isolated intestinal graft.

Study results and limitations: The highest levels of circulating GvH clones went along with early declines in HvG clones after transplant. The marrow of recipients harbored GvH clones, and ileum or blood showed some of them first.

Points on this clone: Its antigen is not known.

The CDR3 loop spans 16 amino acids. Per germline, CDR1 WSHSY and CDR2 SAAADI. V lost 6 bases, J lost 5 bases, and 20 bases lay in between. Produced via immunoSEQ multiplex PCR; TCRdb's table is partial and in-frame only. The sample contains fewer than 45,000 clones, about 90% of which appear only once. The V and J genes are TRBV10-2 and TRBJ2-1, with D possibly matching TRBD2 (6 bases). The origin of this receptor is a human patient who received an intestinal transplant, so some T cells may come from the graft donor. The material was PBMCs, obtained 300 to 320 days after intestinal transplant. The CDR3 loop reads CASRPRLVGINNEQFF. The CDR3 region has the DNA TGCGCCAGCAGGCCGAGACTAGTTGGGATAAACAATGAGCAGTTCTTC.